This T cell receptor (beta chain) comes out of a study of blood T cells in healthy people across ages. This CDR3 is built from 12 residues. Germline V gene data show CDR1 as SGHRS and CDR2 as YFSETQ. A second about 6 to 12 cycle PCR used barcoded and J-beta primers. From the 5' RACE reads, TCRdb called clonotypes with MiXCR, one entry per CDR3 protein. The sample includes 1.5 million to 2 million distinct CDR3 sequences, around 50% of them seen just once. Notes on this clonotype: The junction does not match germline at one end; this may be a read error.

This chain joins TRBV5-1 and TRBJ2-7; no reliable D call. The sample taken for sequencing was blood. The TCR originated in a woman aged 40 to 50 in good health. The CDR3 here is CACSPGVYEQYF. The CDR3, as DNA: TGCGCCTGCAGCCCTGGGGTCTACGAGCAGTACTTC.